The 3 T cell receptor beta chains below come from one sample, sequenced in a study of molecular identifiers for immune sequencing clone quantification. TCRdb reanalysed the PCR reads using MiXCR and keeps one entry per CDR3 protein. The sample yields tens of thousands of distinct CDR3 sequences, about 20% seen once. The sample taken for sequencing was naive CD8+ T cells from blood, with Jurkat cell RNA spiked in. As to subset: FACS-sorted CD8+CD4-CCR7+CD45RA+ naive T cells. These receptors were taken from a human donor in good health. Some libraries in this study had Jurkat cell RNA spiked in.

This clonotype is labeled as medium-sized. This chain uses TRBV10-3 with TRBJ2-7; D gene uncertain. The CDR3 loop spans 13 amino acids. V was shortened by 2 bases and J by 6 bases, with 11 bases between the two germline ends. Germline assignment: CDR1 ENHRY and CDR2 SYGVKD. This CDR3 is CAISELDPGEQYF. CDR3 sequence (DNA): TGTGCCATCAGTGAGCTAGACCCGGGCGAGCAGTACTTC.

This clonotype turned up a few times. This chain connects TRBV9 to TRBJ2-5, with D perhaps matching TRBD1 or TRBD2 (5 bases each). The length of the CDR3 is 14 residues. Germline CDR1 and CDR2: SGDLS and YYNGEE. The germline V and J ends were trimmed by 6 bases and 1 base, with 13 bases remaining between them. DNA for the CDR3: TGTGCCAGCAATCCCTACGGGGCCCAAGAGACCCAGTACTTC. Translated, it gives CASNPYGAQETQYF.

This clonotype occurred a few times. In nucleotides, the CDR3 is TGTGCCAGCAGTTACTCGAGTTTCGGGAGTCTCAATGAGCAGTTCTTC. This gives the protein CASSYSSFGSLNEQFF. The chain recombines TRBV6-5 with TRBJ2-1, with TRBD2 as a possible D gene (6 bases). The CDR3 contains 16 residues. V lost 0 bases and J 6 bases, leaving 15 bases between the germline ends. The V gene's germline CDR1 is MNHEY and CDR2 SVGAGI.